The clone carrying this TCR beta chain was recorded many times. The V gene's germline CDR1 is SGHRS and CDR2 YFSETQ. This CDR3 spans 16 amino acids. V was trimmed by 1 base and J by 1 base, leaving 12 bases between them. The source of the sample is a study of tumor and adjacent non-tumor tissue in lung cancer. The template was RNA from unsorted bulk tissue. The library came from three nested PCR rounds adapted from ARM-PCR protocols. A single record per CDR3 protein comes from TCRdb applying MiXCR to the multiplex PCR reads. The table includes more than 120,000 distinct CDR3 sequences, 60% to 70% detected once.

Sequenced sample: lung tumor tissue. V is TRBV5-1 and J is TRBJ2-4; perhaps TRBD2 as D (6 bases). The source is a man in his 60s with small cell lung cancer. CDR3 DNA sequence: TGCGCCAGCAGCTTGACGAGGGAGGTGGCCAAAAACATTCAGTACTTC. Protein sequence: CASSLTREVAKNIQYF.